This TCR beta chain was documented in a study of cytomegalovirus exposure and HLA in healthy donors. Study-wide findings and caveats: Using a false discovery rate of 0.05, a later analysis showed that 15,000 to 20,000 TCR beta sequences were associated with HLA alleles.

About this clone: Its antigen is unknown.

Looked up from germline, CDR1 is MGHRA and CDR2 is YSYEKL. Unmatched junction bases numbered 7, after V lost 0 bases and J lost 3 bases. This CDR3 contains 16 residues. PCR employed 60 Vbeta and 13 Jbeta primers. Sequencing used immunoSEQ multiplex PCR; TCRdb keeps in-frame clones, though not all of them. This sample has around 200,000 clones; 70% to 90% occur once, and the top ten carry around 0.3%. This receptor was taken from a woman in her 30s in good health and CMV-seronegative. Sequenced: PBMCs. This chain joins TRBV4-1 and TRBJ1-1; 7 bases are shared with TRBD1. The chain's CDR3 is CASSQDHTTGDTEAFF. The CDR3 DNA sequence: TGCGCCAGCAGCCAAGACCATACAACAGGGGACACTGAAGCTTTCTTT.